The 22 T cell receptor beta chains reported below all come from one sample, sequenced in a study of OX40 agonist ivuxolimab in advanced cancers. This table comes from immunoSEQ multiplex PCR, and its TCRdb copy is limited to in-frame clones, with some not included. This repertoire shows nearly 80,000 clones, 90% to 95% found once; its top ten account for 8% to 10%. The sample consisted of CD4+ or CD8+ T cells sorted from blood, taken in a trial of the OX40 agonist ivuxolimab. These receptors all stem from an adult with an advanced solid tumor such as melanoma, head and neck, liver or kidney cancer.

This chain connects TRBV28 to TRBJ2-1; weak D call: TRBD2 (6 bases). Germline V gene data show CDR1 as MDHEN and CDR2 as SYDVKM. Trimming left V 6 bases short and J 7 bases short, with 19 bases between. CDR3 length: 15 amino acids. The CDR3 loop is CASSSSGELGNEQFF. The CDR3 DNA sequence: TGTGCCAGCAGCTCCTCGGGGGAGCTCGGGAATGAGCAGTTCTTC.

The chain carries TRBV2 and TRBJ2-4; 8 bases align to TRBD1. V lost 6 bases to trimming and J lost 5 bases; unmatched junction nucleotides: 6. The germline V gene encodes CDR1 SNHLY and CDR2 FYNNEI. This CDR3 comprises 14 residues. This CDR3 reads CASRQGGFENIQYF. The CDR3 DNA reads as TGTGCCAGCAGACAGGGGGGTTTTGAAAACATTCAGTACTTC.

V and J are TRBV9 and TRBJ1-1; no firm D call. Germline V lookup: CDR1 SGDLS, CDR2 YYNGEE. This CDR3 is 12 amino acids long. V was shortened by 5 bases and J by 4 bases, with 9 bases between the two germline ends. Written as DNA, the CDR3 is TGTGCCAGCAGTGGTTTCGGCACTGAAGCTTTCTTT. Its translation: CASSGFGTEAFF.

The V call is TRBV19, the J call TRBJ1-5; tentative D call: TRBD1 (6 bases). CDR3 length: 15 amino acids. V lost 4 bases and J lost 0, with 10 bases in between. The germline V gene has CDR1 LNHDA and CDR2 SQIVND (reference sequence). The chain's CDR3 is CASSTQGNSNQPQHF. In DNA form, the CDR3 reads TGTGCCAGTAGTACGCAGGGGAATAGCAATCAGCCCCAGCATTTT. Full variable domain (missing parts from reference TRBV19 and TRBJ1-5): DGGITQSPKYLFRKEGQNVTLSCEQNLNHDAMYWYRQDPGQGLRLIYYSQIVNDFQKGDIAEGYSVSREKKESFPLTVTSAQKNPTAFYLCASSTQGNSNQPQHFGDGTRLSIL.

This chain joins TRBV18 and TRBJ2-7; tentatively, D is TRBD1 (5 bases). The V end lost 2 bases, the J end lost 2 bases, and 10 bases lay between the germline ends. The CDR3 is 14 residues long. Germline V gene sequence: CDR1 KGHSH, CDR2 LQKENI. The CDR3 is CASSPSGNPYEQYF. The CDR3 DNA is TGTGCCAGCTCACCATCAGGGAACCCCTACGAGCAGTACTTC.

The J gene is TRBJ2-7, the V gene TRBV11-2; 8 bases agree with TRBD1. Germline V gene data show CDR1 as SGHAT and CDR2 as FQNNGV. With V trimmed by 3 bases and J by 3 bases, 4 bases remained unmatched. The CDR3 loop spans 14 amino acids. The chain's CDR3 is CASSFGQGHYEQYF. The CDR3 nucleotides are TGTGCCAGCAGCTTCGGACAGGGCCACTACGAGCAGTACTTC.

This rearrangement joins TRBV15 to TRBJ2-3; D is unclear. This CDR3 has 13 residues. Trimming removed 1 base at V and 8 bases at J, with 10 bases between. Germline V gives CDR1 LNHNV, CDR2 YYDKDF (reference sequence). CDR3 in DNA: TGTGCCACCAGCAGAGGGGCTTCGGCTACGCAGTATTTT. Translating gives CATSRGASATQYF.

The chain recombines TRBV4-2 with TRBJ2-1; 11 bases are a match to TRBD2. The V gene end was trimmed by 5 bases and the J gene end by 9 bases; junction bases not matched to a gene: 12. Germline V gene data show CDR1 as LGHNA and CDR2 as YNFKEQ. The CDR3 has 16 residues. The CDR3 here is CASSEVAGGPYVEQFF. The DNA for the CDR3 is TGTGCCAGCAGCGAAGTAGCGGGGGGGCCATATGTTGAGCAGTTCTTC.

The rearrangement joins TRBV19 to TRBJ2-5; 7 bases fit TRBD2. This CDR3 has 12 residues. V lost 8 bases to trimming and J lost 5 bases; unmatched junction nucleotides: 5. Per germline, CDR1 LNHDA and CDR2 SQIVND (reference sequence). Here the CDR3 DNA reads TGTGCCAGTTCGGGGGGATCGGAGACCCAGTACTTC. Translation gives CASSGGSETQYF.

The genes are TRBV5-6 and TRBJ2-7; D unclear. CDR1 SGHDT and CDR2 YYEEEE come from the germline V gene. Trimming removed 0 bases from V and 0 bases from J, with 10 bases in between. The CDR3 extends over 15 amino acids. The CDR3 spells CASSLGHLSSYEQYF. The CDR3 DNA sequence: TGTGCCAGCAGCTTGGGACATCTGAGCTCCTACGAGCAGTACTTC.

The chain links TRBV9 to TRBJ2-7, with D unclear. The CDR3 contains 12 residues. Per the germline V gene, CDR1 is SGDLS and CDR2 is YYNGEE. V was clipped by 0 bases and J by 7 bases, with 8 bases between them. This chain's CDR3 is CASSVDSREQYF. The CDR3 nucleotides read TGTGCCAGCAGCGTAGATTCGAGGGAGCAGTACTTC.

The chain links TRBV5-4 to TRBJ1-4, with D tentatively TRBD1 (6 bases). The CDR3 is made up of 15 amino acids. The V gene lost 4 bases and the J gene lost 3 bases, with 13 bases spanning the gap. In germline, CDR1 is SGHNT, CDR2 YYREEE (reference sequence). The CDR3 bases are TGTGCCAGCAGCCAAGGGGGGGTGGCTAATGAAAAACTGTTTTTT. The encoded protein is CASSQGGVANEKLFF. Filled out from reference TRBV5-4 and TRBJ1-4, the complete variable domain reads ETGVTQSPTHLIKTRGQQVTLRCSSQSGHNTVSWYQQALGQGPQFIFQYYREEENGRGNFPPRFSGLQFPNYSSELNVNALELDDSALYLCASSQGGVANEKLFFGSGTQLSVL.

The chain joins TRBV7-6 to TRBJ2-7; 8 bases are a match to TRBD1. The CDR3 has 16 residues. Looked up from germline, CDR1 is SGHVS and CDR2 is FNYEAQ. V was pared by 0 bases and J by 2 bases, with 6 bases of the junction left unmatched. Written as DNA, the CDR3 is TGTGCCAGCAGCTTAGCCCTCGGGACAGGAGCCTACGAGCAGTACTTC. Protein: CASSLALGTGAYEQYF.

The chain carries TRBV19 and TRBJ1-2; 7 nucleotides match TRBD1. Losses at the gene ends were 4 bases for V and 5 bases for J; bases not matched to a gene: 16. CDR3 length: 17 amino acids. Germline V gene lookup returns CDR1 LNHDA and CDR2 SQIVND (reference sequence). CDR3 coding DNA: TGTGCCAGTAGTACGGGGACAGTCCAATGGGGAGTATATGGCTACACCTTC. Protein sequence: CASSTGTVQWGVYGYTF. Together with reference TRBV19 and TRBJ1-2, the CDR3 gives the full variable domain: DGGITQSPKYLFRKEGQNVTLSCEQNLNHDAMYWYRQDPGQGLRLIYYSQIVNDFQKGDIAEGYSVSREKKESFPLTVTSAQKNPTAFYLCASSTGTVQWGVYGYTFGSGTRLTVV.

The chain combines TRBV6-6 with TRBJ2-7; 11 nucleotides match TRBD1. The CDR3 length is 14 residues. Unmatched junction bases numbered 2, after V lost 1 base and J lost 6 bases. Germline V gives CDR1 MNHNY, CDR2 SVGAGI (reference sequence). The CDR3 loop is CASSYLGQGGEQYF. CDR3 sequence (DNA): TGTGCCAGCAGTTACTTGGGACAGGGGGGCGAGCAGTACTTC.

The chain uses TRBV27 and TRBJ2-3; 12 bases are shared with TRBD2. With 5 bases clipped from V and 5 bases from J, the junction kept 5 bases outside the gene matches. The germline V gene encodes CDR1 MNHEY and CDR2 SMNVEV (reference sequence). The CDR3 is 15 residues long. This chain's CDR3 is CASSPLTSGGDTQYF. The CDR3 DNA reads TGTGCCAGCAGTCCCCTGACTAGCGGGGGAGATACGCAGTATTTT.

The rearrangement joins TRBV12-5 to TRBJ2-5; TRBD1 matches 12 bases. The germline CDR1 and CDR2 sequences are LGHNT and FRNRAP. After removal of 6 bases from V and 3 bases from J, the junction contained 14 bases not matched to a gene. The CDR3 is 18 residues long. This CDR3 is CASGWDRGQYGSEETQYF. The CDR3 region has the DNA TGTGCTAGTGGCTGGGACAGGGGGCAGTACGGATCAGAAGAGACCCAGTACTTC.

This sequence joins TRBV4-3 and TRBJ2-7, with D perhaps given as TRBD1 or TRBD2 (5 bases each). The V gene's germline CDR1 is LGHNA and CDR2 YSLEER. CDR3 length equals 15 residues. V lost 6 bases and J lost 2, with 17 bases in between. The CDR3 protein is CASSLSWDGAYEQYF. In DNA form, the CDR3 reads TGCGCCAGCAGTCTCTCTTGGGACGGAGCCTACGAGCAGTACTTC.

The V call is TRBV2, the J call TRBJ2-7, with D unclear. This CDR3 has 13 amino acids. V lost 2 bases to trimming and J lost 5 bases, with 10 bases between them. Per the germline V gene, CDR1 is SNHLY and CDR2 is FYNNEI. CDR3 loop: CASSEKWRDEQYF. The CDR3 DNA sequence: TGTGCCAGCAGTGAAAAATGGAGAGACGAGCAGTACTTC. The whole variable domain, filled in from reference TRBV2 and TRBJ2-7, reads EPEVTQTPSHQVTQMGQEVILRCVPISNHLYFYWYRQILGQKVEFLVSFYNNEISEKSEIFDDQFSVERPDGSNFTLKIRSTKLEDSAMYFCASSEKWRDEQYFGPGTRLTVT.

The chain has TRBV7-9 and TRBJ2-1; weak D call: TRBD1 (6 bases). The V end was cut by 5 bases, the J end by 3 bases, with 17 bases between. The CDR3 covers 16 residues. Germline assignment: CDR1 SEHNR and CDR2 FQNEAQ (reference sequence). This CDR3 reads CASSPLGAAVYNEQFF. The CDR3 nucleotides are TGTGCCAGCAGCCCGCTGGGGGCGGCTGTCTACAATGAGCAGTTCTTC.

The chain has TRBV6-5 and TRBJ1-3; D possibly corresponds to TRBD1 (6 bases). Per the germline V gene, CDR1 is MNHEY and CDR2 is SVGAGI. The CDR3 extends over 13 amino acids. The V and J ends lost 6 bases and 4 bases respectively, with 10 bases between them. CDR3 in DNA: TGTGCCAGCAGGGCCACAGGGGGAAACACCATATATTTT. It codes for CASRATGGNTIYF.

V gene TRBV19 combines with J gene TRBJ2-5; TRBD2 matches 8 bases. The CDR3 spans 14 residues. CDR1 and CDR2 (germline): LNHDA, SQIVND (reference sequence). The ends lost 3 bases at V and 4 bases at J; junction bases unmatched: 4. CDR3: CASSMSGGVETQYF. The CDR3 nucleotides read TGTGCCAGTAGTATGTCGGGAGGGGTAGAGACCCAGTACTTC.